This T cell receptor beta chain was retrieved from a study of shared clonotypes between healthy human individuals. Whole-study findings and limits: Generation probabilities were higher for clonotypes shared across all four sorted-subset donors than for unshared ones.

Deep was the level at which the assay was run. Original processing methods: For the immunoSEQ data, sequences were junction-only without quality scores, so filtering differed. Produced via immunoSEQ multiplex PCR; TCRdb's table is partial and in-frame only. From that table come the V and J calls and clone size; the DNA was used to work out D and trimming. This repertoire shows hundreds of thousands of clones, roughly 95% found once; its top ten account for 0.11%. About this clone itself: The antigen is unknown.

Terminally differentiated effector memory CD45RA+ cells were excluded from the naive CD8 cells, which were CD45RO-negative and positively selected for CCR7. Germline CDR1 MNHNY, CDR2 SVGAGI (reference sequence). The V gene lost 7 bases and the J gene lost 6 bases, with 9 bases spanning the gap. The CDR3 sequence is 11 residues long. The TCR was taken from a woman under 40 in good health. The specimen sequenced was naive CD8+ T cells sorted from blood. The rearrangement links TRBV6-6 to TRBJ1-1; D is uncertain. CDR3 nucleotide sequence: TGTGCCAGCACACCAGGTGCTGAAGCTTTCTTT. This gives the protein CASTPGAEAFF.